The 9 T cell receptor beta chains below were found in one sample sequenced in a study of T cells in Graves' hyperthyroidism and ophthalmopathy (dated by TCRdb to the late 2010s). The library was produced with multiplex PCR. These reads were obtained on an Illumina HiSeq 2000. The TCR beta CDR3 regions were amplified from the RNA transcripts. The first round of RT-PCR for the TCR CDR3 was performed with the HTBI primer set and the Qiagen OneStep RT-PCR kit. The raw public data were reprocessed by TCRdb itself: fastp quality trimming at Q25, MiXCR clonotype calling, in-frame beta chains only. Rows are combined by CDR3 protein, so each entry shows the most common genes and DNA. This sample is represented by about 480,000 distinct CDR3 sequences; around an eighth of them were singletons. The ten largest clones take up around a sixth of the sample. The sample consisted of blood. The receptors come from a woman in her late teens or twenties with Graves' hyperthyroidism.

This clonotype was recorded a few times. The CDR3 coding sequence is TGTGCCACTCTCAACCAGAACTCTGGAAACACCATATATTTT. It translates to CATLNQNSGNTIYF. The chain links TRBV10-3 to TRBJ1-3; unclear D gene. Germline values: CDR1 ENHRY, CDR2 SYGVKD. The CDR3 has 14 residues. V lost 10 bases and J lost 0, with 13 bases in between.

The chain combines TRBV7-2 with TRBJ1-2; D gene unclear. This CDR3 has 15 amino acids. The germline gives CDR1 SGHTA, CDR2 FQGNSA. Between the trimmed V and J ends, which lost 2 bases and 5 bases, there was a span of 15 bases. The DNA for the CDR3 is TGTGCCAGCAGCTTACCCTGGGGAAGTCCTTATGGCTACACCTTC. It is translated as CASSLPWGSPYGYTF.

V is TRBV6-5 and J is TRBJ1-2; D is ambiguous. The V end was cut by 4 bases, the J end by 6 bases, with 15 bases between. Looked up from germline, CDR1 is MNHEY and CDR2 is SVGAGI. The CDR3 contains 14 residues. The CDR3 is CASSSQGRGDGYTF. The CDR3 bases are TGTGCCAGCAGTTCACAAGGACGCGGCGATGGCTACACCTTC.

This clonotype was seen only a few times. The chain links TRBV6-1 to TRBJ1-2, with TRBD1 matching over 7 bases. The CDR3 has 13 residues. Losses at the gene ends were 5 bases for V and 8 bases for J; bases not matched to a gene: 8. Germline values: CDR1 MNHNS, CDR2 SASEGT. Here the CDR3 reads CASSLTGIFGYTF. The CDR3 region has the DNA TGTGCCAGCAGTCTGACAGGGATTTTCGGCTACACCTTC.

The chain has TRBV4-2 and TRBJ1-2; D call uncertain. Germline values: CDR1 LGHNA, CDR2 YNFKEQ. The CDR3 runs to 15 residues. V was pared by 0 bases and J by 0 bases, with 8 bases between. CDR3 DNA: TGTGCCAGCAGCCAAGAAGCGACGTCTAACTATGGCTACACCTTC. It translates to CASSQEATSNYGYTF.

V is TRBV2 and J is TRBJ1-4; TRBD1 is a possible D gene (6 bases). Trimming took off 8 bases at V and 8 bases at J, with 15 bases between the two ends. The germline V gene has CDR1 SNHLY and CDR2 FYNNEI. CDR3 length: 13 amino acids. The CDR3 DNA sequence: TGTGCCAGCGGCCCGGGGCAGGGGGAAAAACTGTTTTTT. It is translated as CASGPGQGEKLFF. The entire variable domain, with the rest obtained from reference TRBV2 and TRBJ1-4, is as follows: EPEVTQTPSHQVTQMGQEVILRCVPISNHLYFYWYRQILGQKVEFLVSFYNNEISEKSEIFDDQFSVERPDGSNFTLKIRSTKLEDSAMYFCASGPGQGEKLFFGSGTQLSVL.

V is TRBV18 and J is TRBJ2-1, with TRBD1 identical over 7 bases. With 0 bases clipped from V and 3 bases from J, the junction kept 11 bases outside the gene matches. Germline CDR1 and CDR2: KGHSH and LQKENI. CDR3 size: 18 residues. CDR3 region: CASSPPGGGSGIYNEQFF. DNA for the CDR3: TGTGCCAGCTCACCACCAGGGGGCGGGTCAGGAATCTACAATGAGCAGTTCTTC.

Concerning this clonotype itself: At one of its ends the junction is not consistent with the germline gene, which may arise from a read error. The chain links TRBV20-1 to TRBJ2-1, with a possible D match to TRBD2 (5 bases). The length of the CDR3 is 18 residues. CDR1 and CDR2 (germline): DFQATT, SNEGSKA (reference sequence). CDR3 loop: CSARDLPSTSGPYYEQFF. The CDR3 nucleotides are TGCAGTGCTAGAGATCTGCCCTCGACGAGCGGCCCCTACTATGAGCAGTTCTTC.

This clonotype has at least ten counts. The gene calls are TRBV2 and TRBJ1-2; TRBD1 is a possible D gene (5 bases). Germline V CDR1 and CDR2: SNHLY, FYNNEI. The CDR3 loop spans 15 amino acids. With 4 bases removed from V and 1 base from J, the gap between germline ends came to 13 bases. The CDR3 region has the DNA TGTGCCAGCAGTGGTTCAGGGATCAGTAACTATGGCTACACCTTC. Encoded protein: CASSGSGISNYGYTF.